This T cell receptor (beta chain) was found in a study of OX40 agonist ivuxolimab in advanced cancers. In the study overall: Hepatocellular carcinoma, melanoma, renal cell or head and neck cancer affected the dose-escalation patients. The dose-escalation cohort was over 65% male, with a mean age of 60 years, ranging roughly 23 to 90.

The V and J ends lost 6 bases and 1 base respectively, with 10 bases between them. CDR1 MNHEY and CDR2 SVGAGI come from the germline V gene. This CDR3 comprises 15 residues. Generated by immunoSEQ multiplex PCR, the TCRdb table keeps only in-frame clones and is missing some. The sample holds tens of thousands of clones, around 80% seen once. Study findings and constraints: The study found among the lowest clonal expansion in partial responders at 0.1-3.0 mg/kg. Antigen specificity of clonally expanded peripheral T cells was not established.

Turning to this clone: As yet, its antigen is unknown.

The chain uses TRBV6-5 and TRBJ2-6, with D unclear. Sequences were derived from CD4+ or CD8+ T cells sorted from blood, sampled in a trial of the OX40 agonist ivuxolimab. The TCR was taken from an adult with an advanced solid tumor such as melanoma, head and neck, liver or kidney cancer. CDR3 sequence (DNA): TGTGCCAGCAGACGACGGCTTTCTGGGGCCAACGTCCTGACTTTC. Translation: CASRRRLSGANVLTF.